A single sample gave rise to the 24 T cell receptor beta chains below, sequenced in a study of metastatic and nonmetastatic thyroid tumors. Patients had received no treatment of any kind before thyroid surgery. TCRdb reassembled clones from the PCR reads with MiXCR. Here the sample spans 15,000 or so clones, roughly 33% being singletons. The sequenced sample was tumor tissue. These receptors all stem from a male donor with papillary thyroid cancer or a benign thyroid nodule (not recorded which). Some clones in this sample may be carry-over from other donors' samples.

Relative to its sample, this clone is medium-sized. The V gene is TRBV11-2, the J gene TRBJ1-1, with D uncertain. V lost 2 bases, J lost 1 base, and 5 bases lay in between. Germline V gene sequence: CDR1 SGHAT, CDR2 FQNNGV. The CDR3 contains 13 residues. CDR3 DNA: TGTGCCAGCAGCTTAAAGAGGAACACTGAAGCTTTCTTT. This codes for CASSLKRNTEAFF.

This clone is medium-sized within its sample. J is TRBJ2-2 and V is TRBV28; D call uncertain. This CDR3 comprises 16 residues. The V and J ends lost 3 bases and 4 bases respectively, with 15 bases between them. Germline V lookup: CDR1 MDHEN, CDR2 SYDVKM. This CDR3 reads CASSLVPTSTTGELFF. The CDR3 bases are TGTGCCAGCAGTTTGGTGCCGACGTCTACCACCGGGGAGCTGTTTTTT. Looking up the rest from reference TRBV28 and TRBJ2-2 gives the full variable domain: DVKVTQSSRYLVKRTGEKVFLECVQDMDHENMFWYRQDPGLGLRLIYFSYDVKMKEKGDIPEGYSVSREKKERFSLILESASTNQTSMYLCASSLVPTSTTGELFFGEGSRLTVL.

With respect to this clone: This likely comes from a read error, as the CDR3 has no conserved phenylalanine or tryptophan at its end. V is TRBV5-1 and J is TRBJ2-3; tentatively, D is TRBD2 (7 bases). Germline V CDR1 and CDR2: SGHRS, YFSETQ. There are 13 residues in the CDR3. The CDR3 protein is CACSLGGGYTQYI. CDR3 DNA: TGCGCCTGCAGCTTGGGCGGGGGCTATACGCAGTATATA.

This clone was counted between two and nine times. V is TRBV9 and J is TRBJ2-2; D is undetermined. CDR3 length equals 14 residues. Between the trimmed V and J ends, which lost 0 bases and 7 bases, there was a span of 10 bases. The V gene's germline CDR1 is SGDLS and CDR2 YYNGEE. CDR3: CASSVDWPGGELFF. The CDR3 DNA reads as TGTGCCAGCAGCGTAGACTGGCCGGGCGGGGAGCTGTTTTTT.

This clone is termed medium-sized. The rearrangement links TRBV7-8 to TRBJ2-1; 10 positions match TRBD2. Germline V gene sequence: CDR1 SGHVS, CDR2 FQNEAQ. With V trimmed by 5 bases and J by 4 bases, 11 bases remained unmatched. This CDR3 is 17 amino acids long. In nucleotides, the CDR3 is TGTGCCAGCAGCCTACTAGCGGGGCGGGGGTTTTACAATGAGCAGTTCTTC. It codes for CASSLLAGRGFYNEQFF.

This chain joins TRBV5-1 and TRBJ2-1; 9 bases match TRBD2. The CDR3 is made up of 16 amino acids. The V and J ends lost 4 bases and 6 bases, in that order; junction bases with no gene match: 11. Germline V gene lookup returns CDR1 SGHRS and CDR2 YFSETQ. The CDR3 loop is CASSGGDLAGRNEQFF. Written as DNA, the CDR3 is TGCGCCAGCAGCGGGGGAGACCTAGCGGGACGCAATGAGCAGTTCTTC.

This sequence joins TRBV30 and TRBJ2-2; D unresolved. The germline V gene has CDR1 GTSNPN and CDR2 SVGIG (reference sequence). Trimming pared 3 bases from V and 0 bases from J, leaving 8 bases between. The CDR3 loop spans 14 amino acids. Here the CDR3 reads CAWSLGSNTGELFF. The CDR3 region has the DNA TGTGCCTGGAGCTTGGGCTCGAACACCGGGGAGCTGTTTTTT. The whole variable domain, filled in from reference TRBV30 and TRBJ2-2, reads SQTIHQWPATLVQPVGSPLSLECTVEGTSNPNLYWYRQAAGRGLQLLFYSVGIGQISSEVPQNLSASRPQDRQFILSSKKLLLSDSGFYLCAWSLGSNTGELFFGEGSRLTVL.

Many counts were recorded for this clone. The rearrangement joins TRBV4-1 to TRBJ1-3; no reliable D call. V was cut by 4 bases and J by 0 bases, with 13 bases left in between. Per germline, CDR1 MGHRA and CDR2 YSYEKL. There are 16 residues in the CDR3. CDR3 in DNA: TGCGCCAGCAGCCTACTTGACGGGTACTCTGGAAACACCATATATTTT. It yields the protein CASSLLDGYSGNTIYF.

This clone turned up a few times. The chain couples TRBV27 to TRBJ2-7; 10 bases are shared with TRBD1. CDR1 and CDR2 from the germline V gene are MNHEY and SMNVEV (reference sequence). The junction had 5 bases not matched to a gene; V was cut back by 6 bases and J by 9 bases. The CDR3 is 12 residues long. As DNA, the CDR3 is TGTGCCAGCAGGGACAGGGACAGGGGGCAGTACTTC. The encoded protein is CASRDRDRGQYF.

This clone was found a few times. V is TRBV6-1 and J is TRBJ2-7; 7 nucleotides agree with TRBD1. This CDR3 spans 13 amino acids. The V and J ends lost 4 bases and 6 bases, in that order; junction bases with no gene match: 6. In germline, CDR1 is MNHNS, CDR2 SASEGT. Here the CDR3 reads CASSGTGWGEQYF. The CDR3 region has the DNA TGTGCCAGCAGTGGGACAGGTTGGGGCGAGCAGTACTTC.

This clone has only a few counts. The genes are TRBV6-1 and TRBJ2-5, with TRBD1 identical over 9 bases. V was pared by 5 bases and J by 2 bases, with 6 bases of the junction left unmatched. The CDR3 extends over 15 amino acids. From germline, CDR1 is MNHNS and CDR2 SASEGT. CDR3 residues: CASSPTGGWQETQYF. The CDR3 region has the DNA TGTGCCAGCAGTCCGACAGGGGGATGGCAAGAGACCCAGTACTTC.

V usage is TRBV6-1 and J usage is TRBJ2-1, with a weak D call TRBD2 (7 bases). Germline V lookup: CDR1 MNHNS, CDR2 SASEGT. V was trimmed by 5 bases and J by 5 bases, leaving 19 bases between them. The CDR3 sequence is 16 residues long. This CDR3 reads CASSPYEGGWNNEQFF. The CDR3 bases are TGTGCCAGCAGTCCCTATGAGGGGGGGTGGAACAATGAGCAGTTCTTC.

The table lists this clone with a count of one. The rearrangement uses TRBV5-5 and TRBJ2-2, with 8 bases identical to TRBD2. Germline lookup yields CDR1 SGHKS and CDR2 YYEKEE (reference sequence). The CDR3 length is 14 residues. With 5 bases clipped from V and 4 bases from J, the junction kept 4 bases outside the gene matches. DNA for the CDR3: TGTGCCAGCAGAAGCGGGAGAGGCACCGGGGAGCTGTTTTTT. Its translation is CASRSGRGTGELFF.

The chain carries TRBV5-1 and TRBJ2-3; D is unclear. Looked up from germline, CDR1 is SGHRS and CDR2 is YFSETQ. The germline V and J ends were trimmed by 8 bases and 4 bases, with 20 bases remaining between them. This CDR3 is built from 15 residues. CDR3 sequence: CARWLPLPPADTQYF. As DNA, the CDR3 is TGCGCCAGGTGGTTGCCTCTCCCCCCCGCAGATACGCAGTATTTT.

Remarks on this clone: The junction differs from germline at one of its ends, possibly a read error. The CDR3 loop is CASSPLSGINWNYAYTF. The CDR3 coding sequence is TGTGCCAGTAGCCCTCTATCGGGGATCAATTGGAACTATGCCTACACCTTC. The genes are TRBV19 and TRBJ1-2, with D uncertain. The CDR3 totals 17 residues. In germline, CDR1 is LNHDA, CDR2 SQIVND (reference sequence). The whole variable domain, remainder taken from reference TRBV19 and TRBJ1-2, is DGGITQSPKYLFRKEGQNVTLSCEQNLNHDAMYWYRQDPGQGLRLIYYSQIVNDFQKGDIAEGYSVSREKKESFPLTVTSAQKNPTAFYLCASSPLSGINWNYAYTFGSGTRLTVV.

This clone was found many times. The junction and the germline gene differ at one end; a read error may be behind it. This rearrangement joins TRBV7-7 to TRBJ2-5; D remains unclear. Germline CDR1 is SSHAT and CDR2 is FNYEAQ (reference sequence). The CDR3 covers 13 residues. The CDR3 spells CASSFGPTETQYF. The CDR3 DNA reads TGTGCTAGCAGCTTCGGCCCCACGGAGACCCAGTACTTC.

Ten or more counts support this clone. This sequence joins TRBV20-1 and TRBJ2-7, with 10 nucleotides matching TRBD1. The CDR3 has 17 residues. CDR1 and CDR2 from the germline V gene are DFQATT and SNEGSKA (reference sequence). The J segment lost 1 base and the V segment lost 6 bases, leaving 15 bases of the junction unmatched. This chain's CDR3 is CSAPPGTGARGSYEQYF. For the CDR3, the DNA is TGCAGTGCACCCCCCGGGACAGGGGCAAGGGGGTCCTACGAGCAGTACTTC.

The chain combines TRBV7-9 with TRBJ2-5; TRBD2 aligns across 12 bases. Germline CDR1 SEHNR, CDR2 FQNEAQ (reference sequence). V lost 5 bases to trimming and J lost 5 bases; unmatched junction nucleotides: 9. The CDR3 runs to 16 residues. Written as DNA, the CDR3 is TGTGCCAGCAGCAGTAAGGGACTAGCGGGTTGGGAGACCCAGTACTTC. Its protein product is CASSSKGLAGWETQYF.

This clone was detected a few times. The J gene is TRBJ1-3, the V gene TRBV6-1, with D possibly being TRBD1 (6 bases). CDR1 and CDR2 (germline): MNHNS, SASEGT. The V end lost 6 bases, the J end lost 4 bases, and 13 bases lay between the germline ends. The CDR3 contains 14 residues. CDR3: CASRQPGQGNTIYF. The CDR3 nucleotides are TGTGCCAGCAGACAACCGGGACAAGGAAACACCATATATTTT.

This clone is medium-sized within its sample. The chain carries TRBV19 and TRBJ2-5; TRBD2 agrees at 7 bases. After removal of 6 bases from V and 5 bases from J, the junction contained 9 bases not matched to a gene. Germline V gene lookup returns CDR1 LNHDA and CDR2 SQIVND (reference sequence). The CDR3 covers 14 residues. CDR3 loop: CASRIRQGGETQYF. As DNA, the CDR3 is TGTGCCAGTAGGATCCGGCAGGGAGGGGAGACCCAGTACTTC. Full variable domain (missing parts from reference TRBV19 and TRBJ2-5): DGGITQSPKYLFRKEGQNVTLSCEQNLNHDAMYWYRQDPGQGLRLIYYSQIVNDFQKGDIAEGYSVSREKKESFPLTVTSAQKNPTAFYLCASRIRQGGETQYFGPGTRLLVL.

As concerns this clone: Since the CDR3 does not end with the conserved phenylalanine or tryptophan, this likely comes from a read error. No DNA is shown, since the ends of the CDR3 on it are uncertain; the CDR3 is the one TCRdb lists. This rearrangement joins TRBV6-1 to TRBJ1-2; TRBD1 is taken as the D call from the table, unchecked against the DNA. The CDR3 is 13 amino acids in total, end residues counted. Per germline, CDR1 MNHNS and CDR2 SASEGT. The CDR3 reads CASRGQGPYGNTL.

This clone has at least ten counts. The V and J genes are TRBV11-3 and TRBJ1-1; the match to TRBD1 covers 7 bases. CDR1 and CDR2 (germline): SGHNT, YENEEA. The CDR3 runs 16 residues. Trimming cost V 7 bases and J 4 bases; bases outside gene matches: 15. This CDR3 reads CASTPNWRGRSTEAFF. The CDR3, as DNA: TGTGCCAGCACCCCTAACTGGAGGGGGCGAAGCACTGAAGCTTTCTTT. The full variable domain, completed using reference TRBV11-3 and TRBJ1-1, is EAGVVQSPRYKIIEKKQPVAFWCNPISGHNTLYWYLQNLGQGPELLIRYENEEAVDDSQLPKDRFSAERLKGVDSTLKIQPAELGDSAVYLCASTPNWRGRSTEAFFGQGTRLTVV.

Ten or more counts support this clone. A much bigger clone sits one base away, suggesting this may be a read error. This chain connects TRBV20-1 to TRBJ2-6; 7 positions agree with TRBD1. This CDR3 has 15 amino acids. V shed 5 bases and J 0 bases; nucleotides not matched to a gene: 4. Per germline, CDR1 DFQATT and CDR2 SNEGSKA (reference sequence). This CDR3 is CSAGDSLSGANVLTF. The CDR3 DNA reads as TGCAGTGCTGGGGACAGCCTCTCTGGGGCCAACGTCCTGACTTTC.

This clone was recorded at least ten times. This chain's CDR3 is CASRSRGGRGDTQYF. As DNA, the CDR3 is TGTGCCAGCAGGTCTAGGGGAGGGCGGGGAGATACGCAGTATTTT. The chain has TRBV28 and TRBJ2-3, with 7 bases fitting TRBD2. After removal of 6 bases from V and 5 bases from J, the junction contained 11 bases not matched to a gene. The germline gives CDR1 MDHEN, CDR2 SYDVKM. The CDR3 consists of 15 residues.